This TCR beta chain was profiled in a study of post-analysis software for immune sequencing data. General study points: Roughly 5 TRBV segments, TRBV5-6, TRBV5-1 and TRBV20-1 among them, were found more frequent in patients than controls. Patients with multiple sclerosis recorded significantly lower normalized Chao1 diversity than controls, the study found. Samples made in the same batch grouped tightly together by F measure.

The length of the CDR3 is 18 residues. V trimming: 5 bases; J trimming: 0 bases; junction bases outside the gene matches: 11. TCR beta cDNA libraries had unique molecular identifiers. A single record per CDR3 protein comes from TCRdb applying MiXCR to the PCR reads. Among around 770,000 distinct CDR3 sequences listed, under 60% were seen once. This clonotype turned up a few times. Its antigen is as yet unknown. The sequence was obtained from a girl aged 5-17 years with multiple sclerosis. The chain recombines TRBV12-3 or TRBV12-4 with TRBJ2-1; 9 bases match TRBD2. The sample was blood. In DNA form, the CDR3 reads TGTGCCAGCAGTCCTGGACTAGCGCCGAGGAGCTCCTACAATGAGCAGTTCTTC. It is translated as CASSPGLAPRSSYNEQFF.